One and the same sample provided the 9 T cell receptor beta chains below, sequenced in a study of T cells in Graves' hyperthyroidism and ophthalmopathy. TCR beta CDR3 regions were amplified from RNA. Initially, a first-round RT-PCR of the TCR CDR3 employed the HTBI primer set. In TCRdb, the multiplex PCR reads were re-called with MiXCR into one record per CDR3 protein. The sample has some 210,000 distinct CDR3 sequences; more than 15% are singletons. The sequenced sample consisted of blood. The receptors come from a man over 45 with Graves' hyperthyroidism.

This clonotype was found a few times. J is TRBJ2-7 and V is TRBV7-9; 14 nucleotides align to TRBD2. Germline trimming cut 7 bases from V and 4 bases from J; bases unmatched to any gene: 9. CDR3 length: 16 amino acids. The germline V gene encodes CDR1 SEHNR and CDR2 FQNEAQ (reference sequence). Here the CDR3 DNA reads TGTGCCAGCAACAACCCCGGGACTAGCGGGAGTTACGAGCAGTACTTC. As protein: CASNNPGTSGSYEQYF.

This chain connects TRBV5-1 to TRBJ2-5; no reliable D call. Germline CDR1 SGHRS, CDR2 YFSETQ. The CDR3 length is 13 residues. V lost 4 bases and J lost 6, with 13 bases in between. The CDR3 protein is CASSLEASQTQYF. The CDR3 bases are TGCGCCAGCAGCCTAGAAGCCTCCCAGACCCAGTACTTC. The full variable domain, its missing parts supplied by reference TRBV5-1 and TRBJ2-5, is KAGVTQTPRYLIKTRGQQVTLSCSPISGHRSVSWYQQTPGQGLQFLFEYFSETQRNKGNFPGRFSGRQFSNSRSEMNVSTLELGDSALYLCASSLEASQTQYFGPGTRLLVL.

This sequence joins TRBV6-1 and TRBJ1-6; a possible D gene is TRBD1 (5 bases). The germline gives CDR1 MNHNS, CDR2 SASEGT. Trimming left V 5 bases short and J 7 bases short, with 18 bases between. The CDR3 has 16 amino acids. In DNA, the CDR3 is TGTGCCAGCAGTCCAGGGTCGTGGGCTAACAATTCACCCCTCCACTTT. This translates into CASSPGSWANNSPLHF.

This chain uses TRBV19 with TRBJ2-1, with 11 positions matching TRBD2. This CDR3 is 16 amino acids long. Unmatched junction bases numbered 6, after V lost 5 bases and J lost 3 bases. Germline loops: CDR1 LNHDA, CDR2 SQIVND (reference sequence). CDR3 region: CASSGRTSGYYNEQFF. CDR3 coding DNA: TGTGCCAGTAGTGGACGGACTAGCGGGTACTACAATGAGCAGTTCTTC. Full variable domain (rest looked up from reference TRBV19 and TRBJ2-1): DGGITQSPKYLFRKEGQNVTLSCEQNLNHDAMYWYRQDPGQGLRLIYYSQIVNDFQKGDIAEGYSVSREKKESFPLTVTSAQKNPTAFYLCASSGRTSGYYNEQFFGPGTRLTVL.

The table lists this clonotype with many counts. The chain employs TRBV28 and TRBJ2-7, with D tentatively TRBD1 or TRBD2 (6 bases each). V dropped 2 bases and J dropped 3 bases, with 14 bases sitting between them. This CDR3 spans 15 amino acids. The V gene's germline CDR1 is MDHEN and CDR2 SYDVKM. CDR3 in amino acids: CASSLGSGGNYEQYF. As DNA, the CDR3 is TGTGCCAGCAGTTTAGGTTCCGGGGGCAACTACGAGCAGTACTTC.

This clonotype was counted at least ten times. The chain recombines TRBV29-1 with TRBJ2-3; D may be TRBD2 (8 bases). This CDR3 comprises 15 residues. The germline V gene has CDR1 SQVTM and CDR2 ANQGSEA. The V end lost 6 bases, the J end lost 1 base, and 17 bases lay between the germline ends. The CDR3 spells CSVERGGQRTDTQYF. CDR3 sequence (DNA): TGCAGCGTGGAACGGGGGGGACAGCGCACAGATACGCAGTATTTT.

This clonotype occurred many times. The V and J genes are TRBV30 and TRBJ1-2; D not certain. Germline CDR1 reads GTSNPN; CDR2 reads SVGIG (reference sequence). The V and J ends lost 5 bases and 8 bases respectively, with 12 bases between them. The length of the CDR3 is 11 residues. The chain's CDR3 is CAWGRPPGYTF. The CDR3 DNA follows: TGTGCCTGGGGGAGACCACCCGGCTACACCTTC.

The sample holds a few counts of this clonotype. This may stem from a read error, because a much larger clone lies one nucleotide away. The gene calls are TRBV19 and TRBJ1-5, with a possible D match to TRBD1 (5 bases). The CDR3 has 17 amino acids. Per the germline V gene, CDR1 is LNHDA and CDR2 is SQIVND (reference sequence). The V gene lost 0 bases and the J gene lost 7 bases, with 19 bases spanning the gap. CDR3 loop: CASSIDRRMQGDQPQHF. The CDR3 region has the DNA TGTGCCAGTAGTATAGATCGTCGAATGCAGGGAGACCAGCCCCAGCATTTT. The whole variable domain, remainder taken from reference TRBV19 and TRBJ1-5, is DGGITQSPKYLFRKEGQNVTLSCEQNLNHDAMYWYRQDPGQGLRLIYYSQIVNDFQKGDIAEGYSVSREKKESFPLTVTSAQKNPTAFYLCASSIDRRMQGDQPQHFGDGTRLSIL.

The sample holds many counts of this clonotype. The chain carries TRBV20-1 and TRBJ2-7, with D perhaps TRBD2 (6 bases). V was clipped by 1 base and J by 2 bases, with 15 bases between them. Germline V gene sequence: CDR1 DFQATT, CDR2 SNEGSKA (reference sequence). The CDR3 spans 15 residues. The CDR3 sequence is CSARAGGGTPYEQYF. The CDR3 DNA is TGCAGTGCTAGAGCAGGTGGGGGGACCCCCTACGAGCAGTACTTC.